This TCR beta chain was sequenced during a study of blood T cell repertoires in COVID-19. Study-level background: Acute and convalescent COVID-19 samples came from the United States, Italy and Spain. PBMCs, B-cell-depleted T cells, or T cells provided the cDNA or gDNA that made up the material.

Germline-derived CDR1 and CDR2 are LGHDT and YNNKEL (reference sequence). The V end was cut by 3 bases, the J end by 4 bases, with 7 bases between. The CDR3 is 13 amino acids. Methods used by the authors: Reference gene primers were amplified, and this amplification served to estimate nucleated cell counts. The repertoire was sequenced with immunoSEQ multiplex PCR; TCRdb's copy has only in-frame clones and lacks some. The V and J calls and clone size come from that table; D and trimming were worked out from the DNA. The sample includes 150,000 to 200,000 clones, around 85% of them seen just once. Sequencing used peripheral blood. The rearrangement links TRBV3-1 (or the pseudogene TRBV3-2) to TRBJ2-1; possibly TRBD1 for D (5 bases). This TCR was sampled from a woman between 65 and 79 years old with acute or convalescent COVID-19. CDR3 sequence: CASSHDSYNEQFF. The CDR3 region has the DNA TGTGCCAGCAGCCATGACAGTTACAATGAGCAGTTCTTC.